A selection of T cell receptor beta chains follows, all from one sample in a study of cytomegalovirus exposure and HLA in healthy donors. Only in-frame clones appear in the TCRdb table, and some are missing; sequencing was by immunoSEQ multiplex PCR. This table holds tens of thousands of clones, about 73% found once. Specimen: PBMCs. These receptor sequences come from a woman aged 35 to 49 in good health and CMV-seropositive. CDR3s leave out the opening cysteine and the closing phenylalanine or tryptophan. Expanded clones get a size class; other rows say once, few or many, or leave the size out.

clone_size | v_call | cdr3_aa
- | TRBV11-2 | ASSRGFTDMQY
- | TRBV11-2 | ASSPTAGTSGRAVGELF
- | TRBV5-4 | ASSPEASFRAGELF
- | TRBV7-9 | ASSLAVSSFEQY
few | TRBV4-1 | ASSHSGRAGANVLT
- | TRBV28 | ASSRGDRDEQPQH
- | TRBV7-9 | ASSRGTGTLTEAF
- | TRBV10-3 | AISESFGKSEAF
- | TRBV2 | ASSTGQGDIQY
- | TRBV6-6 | ASISRTGVNNEQF
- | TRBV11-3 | ASSRGQGINQPQH
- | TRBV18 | ASSPGGGGSKNIQY
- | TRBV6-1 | ASLRGQLAQETQY
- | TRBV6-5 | ASKITGYEDTIY
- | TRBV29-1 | SVDGTGDTSGVYQETQY
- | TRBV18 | ASSPGQGGSYEQY
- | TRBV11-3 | ASSLVIAGGRNNEQF
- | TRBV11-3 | ASSLNLAGGRDTQY
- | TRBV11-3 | ASSLSGDKRYEQY
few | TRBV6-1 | ASSDARGILNTEAF
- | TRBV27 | ASGHYEQY
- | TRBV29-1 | SVEDSLYGYT